This record concerns one T cell receptor (beta chain) sequence. The data are from a study of beta chain features in type 1 diabetes. On the study more broadly: All of the samples together had over 90 million sorted cells examined.

The authors reverse transcribed all of the isolated RNA, so sequencing captured expressed TCRB transcripts. Profiling relied on immunoSEQ multiplex PCR, and the TCRdb table lists in-frame clones only, not all of them. The sample holds more than 140,000 clones, roughly 10% seen once. Stem cell-like memory, regulatory, central memory and naive CD4+ cells were sorted via CD45RO/CCR7/CD25/CD127/CD95/CD27. CDR3 size: 15 residues. Trimming took 7 bases from V and 3 from J, leaving 18 bases between them. Germline V gene data show CDR1 as SGHRS and CDR2 as YFSETQ. The J gene is TRBJ2-3, the V gene TRBV5-1; unclear D gene. The source of this sequence is a woman aged 40 to 50 in good health. Source material: central memory CD4+ T cells from blood. The chain's CDR3 is CASVLKPSKTDTQYF. The CDR3 DNA reads as TGCGCCAGCGTCCTAAAACCATCCAAGACAGATACGCAGTATTTT.